This T cell receptor beta chain was recovered during a study of blood T cell repertoires in COVID-19. Study in general: From the United States, Italy and Spain came samples of acute and convalescent COVID-19.

V was clipped by 8 bases and J by 5 bases; unmatched bases: 5. Looked up from germline, CDR1 is MNHEY and CDR2 is SVGAGI. The CDR3 length is 14 residues. The authors' processing: Reference gene primer amplification gave nucleated cell count estimates. Method: immunoSEQ multiplex PCR; TCRdb's copy keeps in-frame clones and lacks some. Clonal size and the V and J genes are those of that table, whereas D and trimming came from the DNA. The top ten clones hold less than 2.5% of a sample with some 150,000 clones, over 65% of them seen once. The chain links TRBV6-5 to TRBJ2-1; TRBD2 matches 11 bases. This TCR came from a man aged 70 or older with acute or convalescent COVID-19. The sequenced sample was peripheral blood. The CDR3 spells CASQLAGDHNEQFF. The CDR3 bases are TGTGCCAGCCAACTAGCGGGAGACCACAATGAGCAGTTCTTC.